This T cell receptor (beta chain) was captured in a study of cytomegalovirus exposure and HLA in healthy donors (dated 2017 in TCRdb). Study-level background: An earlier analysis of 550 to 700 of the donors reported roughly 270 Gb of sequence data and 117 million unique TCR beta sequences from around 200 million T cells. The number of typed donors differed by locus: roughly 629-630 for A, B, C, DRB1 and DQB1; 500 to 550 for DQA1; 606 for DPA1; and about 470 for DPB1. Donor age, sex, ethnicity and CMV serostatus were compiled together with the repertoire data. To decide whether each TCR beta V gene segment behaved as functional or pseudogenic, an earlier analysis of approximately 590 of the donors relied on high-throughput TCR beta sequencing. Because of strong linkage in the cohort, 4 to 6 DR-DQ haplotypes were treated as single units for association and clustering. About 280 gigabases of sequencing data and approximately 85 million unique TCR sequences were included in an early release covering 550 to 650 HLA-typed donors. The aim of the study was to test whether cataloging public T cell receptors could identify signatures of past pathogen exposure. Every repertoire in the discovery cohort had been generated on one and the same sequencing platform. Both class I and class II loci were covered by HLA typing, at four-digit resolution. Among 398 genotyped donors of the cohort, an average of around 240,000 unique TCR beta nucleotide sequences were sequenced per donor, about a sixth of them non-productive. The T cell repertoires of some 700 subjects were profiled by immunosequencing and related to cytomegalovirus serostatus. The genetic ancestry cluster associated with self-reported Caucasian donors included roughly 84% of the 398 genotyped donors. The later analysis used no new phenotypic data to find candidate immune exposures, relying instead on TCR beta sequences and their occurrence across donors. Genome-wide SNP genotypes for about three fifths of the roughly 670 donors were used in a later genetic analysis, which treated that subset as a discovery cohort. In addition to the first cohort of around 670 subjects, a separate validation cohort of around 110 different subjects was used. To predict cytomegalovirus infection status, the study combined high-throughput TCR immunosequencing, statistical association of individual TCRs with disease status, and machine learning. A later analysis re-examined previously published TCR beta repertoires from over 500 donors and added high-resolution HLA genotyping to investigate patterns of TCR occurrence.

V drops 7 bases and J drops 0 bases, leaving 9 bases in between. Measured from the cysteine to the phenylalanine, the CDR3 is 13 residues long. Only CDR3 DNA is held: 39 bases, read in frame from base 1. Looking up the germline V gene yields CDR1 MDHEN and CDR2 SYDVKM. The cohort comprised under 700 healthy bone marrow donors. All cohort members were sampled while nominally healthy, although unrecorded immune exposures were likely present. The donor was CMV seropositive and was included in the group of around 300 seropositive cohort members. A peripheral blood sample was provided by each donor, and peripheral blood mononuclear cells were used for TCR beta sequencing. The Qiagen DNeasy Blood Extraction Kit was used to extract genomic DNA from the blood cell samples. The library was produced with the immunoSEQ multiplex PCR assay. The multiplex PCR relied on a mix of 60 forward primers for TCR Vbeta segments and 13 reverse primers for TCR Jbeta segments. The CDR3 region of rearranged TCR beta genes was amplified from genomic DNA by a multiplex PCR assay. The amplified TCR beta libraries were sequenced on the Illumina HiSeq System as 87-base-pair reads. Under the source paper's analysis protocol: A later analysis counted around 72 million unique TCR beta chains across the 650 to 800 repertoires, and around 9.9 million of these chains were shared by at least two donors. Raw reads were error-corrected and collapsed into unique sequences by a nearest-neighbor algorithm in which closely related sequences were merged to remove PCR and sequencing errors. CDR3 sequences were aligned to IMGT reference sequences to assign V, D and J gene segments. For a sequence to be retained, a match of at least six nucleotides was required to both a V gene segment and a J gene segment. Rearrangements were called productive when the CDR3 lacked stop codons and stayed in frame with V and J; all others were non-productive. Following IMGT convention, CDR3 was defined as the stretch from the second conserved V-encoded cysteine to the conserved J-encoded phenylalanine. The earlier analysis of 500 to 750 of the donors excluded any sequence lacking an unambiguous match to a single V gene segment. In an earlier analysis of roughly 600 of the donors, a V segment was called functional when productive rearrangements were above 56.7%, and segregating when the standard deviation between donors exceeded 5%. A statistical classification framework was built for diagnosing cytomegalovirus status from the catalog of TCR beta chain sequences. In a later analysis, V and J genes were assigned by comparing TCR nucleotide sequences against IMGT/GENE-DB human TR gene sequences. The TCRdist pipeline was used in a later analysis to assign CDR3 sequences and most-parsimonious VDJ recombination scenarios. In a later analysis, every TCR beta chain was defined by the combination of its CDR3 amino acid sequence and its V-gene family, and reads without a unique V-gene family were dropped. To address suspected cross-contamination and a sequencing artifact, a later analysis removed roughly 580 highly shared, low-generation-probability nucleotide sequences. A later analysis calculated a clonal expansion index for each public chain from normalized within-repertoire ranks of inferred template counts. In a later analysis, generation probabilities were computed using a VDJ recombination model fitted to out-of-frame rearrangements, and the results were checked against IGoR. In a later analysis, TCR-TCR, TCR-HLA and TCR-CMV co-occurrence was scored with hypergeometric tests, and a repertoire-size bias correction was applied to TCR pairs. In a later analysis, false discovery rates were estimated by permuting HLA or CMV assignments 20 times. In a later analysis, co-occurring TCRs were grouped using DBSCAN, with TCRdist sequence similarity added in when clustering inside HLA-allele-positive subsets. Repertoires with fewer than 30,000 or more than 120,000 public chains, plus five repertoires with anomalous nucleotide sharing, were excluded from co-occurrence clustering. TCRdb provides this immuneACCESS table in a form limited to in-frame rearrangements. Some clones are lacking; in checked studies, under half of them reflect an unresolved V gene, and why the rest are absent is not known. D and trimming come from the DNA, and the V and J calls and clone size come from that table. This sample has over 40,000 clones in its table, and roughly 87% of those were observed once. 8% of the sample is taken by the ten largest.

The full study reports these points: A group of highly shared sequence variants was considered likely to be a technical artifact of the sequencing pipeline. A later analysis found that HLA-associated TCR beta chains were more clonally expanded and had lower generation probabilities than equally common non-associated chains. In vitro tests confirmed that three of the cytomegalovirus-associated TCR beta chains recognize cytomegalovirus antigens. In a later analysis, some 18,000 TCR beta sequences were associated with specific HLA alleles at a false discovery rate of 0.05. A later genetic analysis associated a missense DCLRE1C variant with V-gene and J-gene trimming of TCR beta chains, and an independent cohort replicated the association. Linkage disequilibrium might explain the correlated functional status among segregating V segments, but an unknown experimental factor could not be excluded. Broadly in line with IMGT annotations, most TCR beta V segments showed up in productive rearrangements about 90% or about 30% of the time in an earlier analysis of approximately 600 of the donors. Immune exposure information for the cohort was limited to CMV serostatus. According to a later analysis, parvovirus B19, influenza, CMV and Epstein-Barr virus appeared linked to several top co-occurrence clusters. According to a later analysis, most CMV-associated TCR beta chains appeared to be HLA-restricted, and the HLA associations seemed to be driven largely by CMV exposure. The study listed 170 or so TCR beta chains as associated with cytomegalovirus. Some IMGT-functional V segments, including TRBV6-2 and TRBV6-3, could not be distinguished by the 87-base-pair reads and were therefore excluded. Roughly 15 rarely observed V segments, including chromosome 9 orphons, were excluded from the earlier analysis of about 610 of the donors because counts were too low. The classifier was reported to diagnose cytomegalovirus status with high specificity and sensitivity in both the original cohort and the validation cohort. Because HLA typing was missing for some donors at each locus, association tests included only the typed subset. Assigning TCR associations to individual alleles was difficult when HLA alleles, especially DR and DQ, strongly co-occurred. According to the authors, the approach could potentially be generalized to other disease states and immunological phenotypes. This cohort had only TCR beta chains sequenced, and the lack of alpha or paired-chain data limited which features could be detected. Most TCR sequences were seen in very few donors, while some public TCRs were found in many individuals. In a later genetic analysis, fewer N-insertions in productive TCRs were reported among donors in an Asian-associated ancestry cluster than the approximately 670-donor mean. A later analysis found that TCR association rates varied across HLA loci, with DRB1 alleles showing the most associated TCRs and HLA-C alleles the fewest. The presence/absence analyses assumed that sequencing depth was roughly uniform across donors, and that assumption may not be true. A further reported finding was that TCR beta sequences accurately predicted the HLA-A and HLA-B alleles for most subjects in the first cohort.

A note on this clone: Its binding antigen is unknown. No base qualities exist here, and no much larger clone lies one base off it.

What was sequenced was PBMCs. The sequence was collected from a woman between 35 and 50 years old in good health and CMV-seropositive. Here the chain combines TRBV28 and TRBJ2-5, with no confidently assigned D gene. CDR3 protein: CASNIRYQETQYF. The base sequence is TGTGCCAGCAACATCAGGTACCAAGAGACCCAGTACTTC.